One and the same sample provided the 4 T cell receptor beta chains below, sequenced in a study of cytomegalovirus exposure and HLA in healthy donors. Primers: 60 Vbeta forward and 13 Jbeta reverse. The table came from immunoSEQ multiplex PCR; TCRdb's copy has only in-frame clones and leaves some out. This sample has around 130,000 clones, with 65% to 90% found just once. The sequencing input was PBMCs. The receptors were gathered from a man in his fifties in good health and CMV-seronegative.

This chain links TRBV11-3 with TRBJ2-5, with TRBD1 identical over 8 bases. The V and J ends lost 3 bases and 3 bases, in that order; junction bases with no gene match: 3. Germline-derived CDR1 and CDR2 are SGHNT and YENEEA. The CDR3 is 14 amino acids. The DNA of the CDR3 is TGTGCCAGCAGCTTCGGACAGGGAGAAGAGACCCAGTACTTC. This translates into CASSFGQGEETQYF.

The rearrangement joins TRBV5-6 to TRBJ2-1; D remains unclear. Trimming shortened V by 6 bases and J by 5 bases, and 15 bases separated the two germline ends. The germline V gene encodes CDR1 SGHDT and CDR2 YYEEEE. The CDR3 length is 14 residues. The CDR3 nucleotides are TGTGCCAGCACCCCTCTCAGGAACCACAATGAGCAGTTCTTC. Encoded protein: CASTPLRNHNEQFF.

CDR3 protein: CASSLAAGGPGNEQFF. In DNA, the CDR3 is TGCGCCAGCAGCTTGGCAGCGGGGGGCCCGGGGAATGAGCAGTTCTTC. The chain links TRBV5-1 to TRBJ2-1, with 9 bases matching TRBD2. The junction had 8 bases not matched to a gene; V was cut back by 0 bases and J by 7 bases. The length of the CDR3 is 16 residues. Germline values: CDR1 SGHRS, CDR2 YFSETQ. The variable domain in full, completed from reference TRBV5-1 and TRBJ2-1, reads KAGVTQTPRYLIKTRGQQVTLSCSPISGHRSVSWYQQTPGQGLQFLFEYFSETQRNKGNFPGRFSGRQFSNSRSEMNVSTLELGDSALYLCASSLAAGGPGNEQFFGPGTRLTVL.

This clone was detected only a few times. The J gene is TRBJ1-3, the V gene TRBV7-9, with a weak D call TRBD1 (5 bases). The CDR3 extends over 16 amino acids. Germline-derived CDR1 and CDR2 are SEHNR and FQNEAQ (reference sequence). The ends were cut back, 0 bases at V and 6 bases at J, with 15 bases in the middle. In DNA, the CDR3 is TGTGCCAGCAGCTTAGCCCCGGGAGGGGCGGAAAACACCATATATTTT. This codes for CASSLAPGGAENTIYF.